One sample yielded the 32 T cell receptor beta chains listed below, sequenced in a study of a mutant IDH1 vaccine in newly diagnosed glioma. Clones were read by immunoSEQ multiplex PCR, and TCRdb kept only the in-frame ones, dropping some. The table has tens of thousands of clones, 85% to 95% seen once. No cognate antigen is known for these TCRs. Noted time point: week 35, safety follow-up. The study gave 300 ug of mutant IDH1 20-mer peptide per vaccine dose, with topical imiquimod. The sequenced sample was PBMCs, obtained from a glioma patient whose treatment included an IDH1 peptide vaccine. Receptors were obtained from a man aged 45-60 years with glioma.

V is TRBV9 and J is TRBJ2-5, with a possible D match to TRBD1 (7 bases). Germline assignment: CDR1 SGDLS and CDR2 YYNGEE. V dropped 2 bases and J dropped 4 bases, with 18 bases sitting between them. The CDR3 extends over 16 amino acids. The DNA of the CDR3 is TGTGCCAGCAGCGTGGGGGGCCGGGCAGGGGGAGAGACCCAGTACTTC. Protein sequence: CASSVGGRAGGETQYF. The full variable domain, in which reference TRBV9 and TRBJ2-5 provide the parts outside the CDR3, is DSGVTQTPKHLITATGQRVTLRCSPRSGDLSVYWYQQSLDQGLQFLIQYYNGEERAKGNILERFSAQQFPDLHSELNLSSLELGDSALYFCASSVGGRAGGETQYFGPGTRLLVL.

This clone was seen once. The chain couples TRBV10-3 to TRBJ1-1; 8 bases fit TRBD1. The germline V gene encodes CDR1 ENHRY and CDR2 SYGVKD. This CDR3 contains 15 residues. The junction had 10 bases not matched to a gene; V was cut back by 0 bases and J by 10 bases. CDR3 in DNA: TGTGCCATCAGTGAGTCCCCCGGGACAGGTGATGGAGCTTTCTTT. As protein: CAISESPGTGDGAFF.

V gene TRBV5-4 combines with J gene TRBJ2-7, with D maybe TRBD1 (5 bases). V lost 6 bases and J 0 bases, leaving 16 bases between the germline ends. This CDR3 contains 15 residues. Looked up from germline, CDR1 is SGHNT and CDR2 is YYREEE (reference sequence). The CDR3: CASNDGTRGSYEQYF. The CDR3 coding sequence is TGTGCCAGCAACGATGGAACAAGGGGCTCCTACGAGCAGTACTTC.

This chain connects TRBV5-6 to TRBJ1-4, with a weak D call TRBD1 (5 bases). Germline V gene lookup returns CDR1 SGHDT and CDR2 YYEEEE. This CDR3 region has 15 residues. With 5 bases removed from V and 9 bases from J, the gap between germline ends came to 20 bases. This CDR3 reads CASSLRRGRGKKLFF. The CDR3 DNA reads TGTGCCAGCAGTCTTCGGAGGGGTCGGGGAAAAAAACTGTTTTTT.

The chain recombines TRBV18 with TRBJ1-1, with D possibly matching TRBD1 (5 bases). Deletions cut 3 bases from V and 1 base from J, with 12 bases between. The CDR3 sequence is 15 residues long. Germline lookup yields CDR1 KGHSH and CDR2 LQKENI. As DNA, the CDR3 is TGTGCCAGCTCACCCGGTCCAGGGAAGAACACTGAAGCTTTCTTT. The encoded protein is CASSPGPGKNTEAFF.

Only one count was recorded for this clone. The CDR3 is CASSFVGFSRKNTEAFF. CDR3 bases: TGTGCCAGCAGTTTTGTGGGGTTTAGTAGGAAAAACACTGAAGCTTTCTTT. The chain couples TRBV28 to TRBJ1-1; D is unresolved. V lost 3 bases, J lost 2 bases, and 19 bases lay in between. This CDR3 contains 17 residues. CDR1 is MDHEN and CDR2 is SYDVKM in the germline V gene.

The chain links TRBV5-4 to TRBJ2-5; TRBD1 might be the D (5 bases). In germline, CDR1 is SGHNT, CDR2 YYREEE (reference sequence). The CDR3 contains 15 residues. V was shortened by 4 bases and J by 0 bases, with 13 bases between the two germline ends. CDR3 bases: TGTGCCAGCAGCCGTCCTTCAGGGAACCAAGAGACCCAGTACTTC. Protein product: CASSRPSGNQETQYF.

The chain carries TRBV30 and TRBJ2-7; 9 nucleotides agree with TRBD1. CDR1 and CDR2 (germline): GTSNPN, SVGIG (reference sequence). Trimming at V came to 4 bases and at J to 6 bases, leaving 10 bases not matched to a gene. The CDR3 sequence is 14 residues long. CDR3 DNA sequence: TGTGCCTGGAACCTCGAACAGGGGGCCAGCGAGCAGTACTTC. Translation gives CAWNLEQGASEQYF.

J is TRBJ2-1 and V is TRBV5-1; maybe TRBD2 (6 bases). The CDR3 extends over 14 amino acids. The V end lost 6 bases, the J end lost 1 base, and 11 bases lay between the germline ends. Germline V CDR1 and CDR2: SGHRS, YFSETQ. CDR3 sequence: CASTGGISYNEQFF. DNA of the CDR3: TGCGCCAGCACCGGCGGGATTTCCTACAATGAGCAGTTCTTC.

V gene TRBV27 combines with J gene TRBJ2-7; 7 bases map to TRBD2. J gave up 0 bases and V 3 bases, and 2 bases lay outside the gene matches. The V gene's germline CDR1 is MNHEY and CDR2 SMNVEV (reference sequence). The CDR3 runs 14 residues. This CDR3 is CASSFSGSSYEQYF. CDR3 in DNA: TGTGCCAGCAGTTTTAGCGGGTCCTCCTACGAGCAGTACTTC.

The CDR3 DNA reads TGTGCCAGCAGCTTAGTTGGTGCCTGGGGCTATGGCTACACCTTC. This encodes CASSLVGAWGYGYTF. The V and J genes are TRBV5-6 and TRBJ1-2; no clear D gene. V was clipped by 2 bases and J by 4 bases, with 15 bases between them. Germline V lookup: CDR1 SGHDT, CDR2 YYEEEE. The CDR3 has 15 residues.

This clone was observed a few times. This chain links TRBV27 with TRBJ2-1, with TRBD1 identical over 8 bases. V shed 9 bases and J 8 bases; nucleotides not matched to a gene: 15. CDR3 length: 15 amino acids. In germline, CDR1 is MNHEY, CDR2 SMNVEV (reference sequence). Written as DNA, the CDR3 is TGTGCCAGTACCCAAATCCCCCAGGGGGCGCATGAGCAGTTCTTC. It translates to CASTQIPQGAHEQFF.

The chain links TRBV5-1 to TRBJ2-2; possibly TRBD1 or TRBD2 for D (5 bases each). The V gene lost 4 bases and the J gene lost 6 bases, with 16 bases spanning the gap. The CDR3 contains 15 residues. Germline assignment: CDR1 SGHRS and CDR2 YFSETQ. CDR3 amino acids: CASSRPGGRAGELFF. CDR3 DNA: TGCGCCAGCAGCCGACCTGGGGGAAGGGCCGGGGAGCTGTTTTTT.

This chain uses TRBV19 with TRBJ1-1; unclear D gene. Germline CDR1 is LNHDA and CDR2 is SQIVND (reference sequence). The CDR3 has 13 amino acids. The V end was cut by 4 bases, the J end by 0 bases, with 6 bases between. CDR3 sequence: CASSRSLNTEAFF. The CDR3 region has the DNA TGTGCCAGTAGTAGGAGCTTGAACACTGAAGCTTTCTTT. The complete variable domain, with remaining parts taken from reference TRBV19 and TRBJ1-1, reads DGGITQSPKYLFRKEGQNVTLSCEQNLNHDAMYWYRQDPGQGLRLIYYSQIVNDFQKGDIAEGYSVSREKKESFPLTVTSAQKNPTAFYLCASSRSLNTEAFFGQGTRLTVV.

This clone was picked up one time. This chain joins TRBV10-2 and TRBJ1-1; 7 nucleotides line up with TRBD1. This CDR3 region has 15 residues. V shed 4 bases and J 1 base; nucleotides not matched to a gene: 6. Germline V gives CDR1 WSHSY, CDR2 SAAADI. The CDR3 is CASSGRGLSNTEAFF. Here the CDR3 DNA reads TGCGCCAGCAGTGGGAGGGGGCTGTCGAACACTGAAGCTTTCTTT.

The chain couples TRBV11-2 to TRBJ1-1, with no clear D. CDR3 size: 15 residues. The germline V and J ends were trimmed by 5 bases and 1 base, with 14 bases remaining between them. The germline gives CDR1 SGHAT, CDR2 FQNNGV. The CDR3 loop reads CASSPVGGANTEAFF. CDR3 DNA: TGTGCCAGCAGCCCAGTCGGAGGCGCGAACACTGAAGCTTTCTTT.

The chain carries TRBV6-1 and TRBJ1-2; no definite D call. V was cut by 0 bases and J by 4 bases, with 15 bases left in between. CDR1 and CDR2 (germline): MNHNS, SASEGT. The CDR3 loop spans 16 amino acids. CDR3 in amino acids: CASSEARTVRPYGYTF. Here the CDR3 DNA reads TGTGCCAGCAGTGAAGCGAGAACCGTCAGGCCCTATGGCTACACCTTC.

CDR3 loop: CASSSSGGGRYEQYF. CDR3 nucleotide sequence: TGTGCCAGCAGCTCTAGCGGGGGGGGTCGATACGAGCAGTACTTC. The chain employs TRBV7-2 and TRBJ2-7, with 12 bases lining up with TRBD2. CDR1 SGHTA and CDR2 FQGNSA come from the germline V gene. With V trimmed by 4 bases and J by 4 bases, 5 bases remained unmatched. The CDR3 is 15 amino acids.

CDR3 loop: CAWSVWDRGYEQYF. Written as DNA, the CDR3 is TGTGCCTGGAGTGTATGGGACAGGGGCTACGAGCAGTACTTC. The chain links TRBV30 to TRBJ2-7, with 10 bases aligning to TRBD1. Looked up from germline, CDR1 is GTSNPN and CDR2 is SVGIG (reference sequence). The CDR3 extends over 14 amino acids. V lost 0 bases to trimming and J lost 3 bases; unmatched junction nucleotides: 2.

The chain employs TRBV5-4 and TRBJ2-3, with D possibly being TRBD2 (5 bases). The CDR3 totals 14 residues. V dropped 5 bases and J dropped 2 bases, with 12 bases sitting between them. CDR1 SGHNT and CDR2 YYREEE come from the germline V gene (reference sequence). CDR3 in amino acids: CASSPPEVTDTQYF. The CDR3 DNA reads TGTGCCAGCAGTCCCCCGGAGGTCACAGATACGCAGTATTTT.

The CDR3 DNA reads as TGTGCCAGTAGTGCGGGACTAGCGTTCTACGAGCAGTACTTC. Amino acid sequence: CASSAGLAFYEQYF. The chain uses TRBV19 and TRBJ2-7; TRBD2 aligns across 10 bases. The CDR3 is made up of 14 amino acids. The trim removed 5 bases at V and 3 bases at J, leaving 4 bases unmatched. Germline-derived CDR1 and CDR2 are LNHDA and SQIVND (reference sequence).

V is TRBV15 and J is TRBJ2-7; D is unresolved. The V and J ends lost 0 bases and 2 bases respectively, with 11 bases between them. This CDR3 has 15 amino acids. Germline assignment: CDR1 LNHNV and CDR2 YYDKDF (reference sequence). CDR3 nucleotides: TGTGCCACCAGCAGAGACGTCGCAGTGCCCTACGAGCAGTACTTC. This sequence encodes CATSRDVAVPYEQYF.

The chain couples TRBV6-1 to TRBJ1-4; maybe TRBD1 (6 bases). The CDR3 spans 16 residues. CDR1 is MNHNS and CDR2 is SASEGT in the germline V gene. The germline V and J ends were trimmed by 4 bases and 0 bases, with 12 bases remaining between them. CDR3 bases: TGTGCCAGCAGTGTCGGAGGGGGGGCAACTAATGAAAAACTGTTTTTT. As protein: CASSVGGGATNEKLFF.

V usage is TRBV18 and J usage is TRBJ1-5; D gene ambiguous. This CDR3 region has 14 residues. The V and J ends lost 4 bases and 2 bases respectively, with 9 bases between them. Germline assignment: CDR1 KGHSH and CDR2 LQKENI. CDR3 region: CASSQGAGNQPQHF. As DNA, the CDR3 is TGTGCCAGCTCACAGGGAGCGGGCAATCAGCCCCAGCATTTT.

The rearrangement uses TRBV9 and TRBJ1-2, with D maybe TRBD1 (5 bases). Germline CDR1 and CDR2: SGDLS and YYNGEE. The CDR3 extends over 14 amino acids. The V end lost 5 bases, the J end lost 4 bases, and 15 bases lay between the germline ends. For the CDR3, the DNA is TGTGCCAGCAGGAGGGAGGGGTTCCTCTATGGCTACACCTTC. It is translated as CASRREGFLYGYTF.

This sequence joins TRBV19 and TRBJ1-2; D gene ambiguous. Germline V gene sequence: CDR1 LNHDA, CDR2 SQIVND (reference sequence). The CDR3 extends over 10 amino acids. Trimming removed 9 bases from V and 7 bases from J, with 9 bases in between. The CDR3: CASGDGGYTF. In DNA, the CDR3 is TGTGCCAGCGGCGATGGTGGCTACACCTTC.

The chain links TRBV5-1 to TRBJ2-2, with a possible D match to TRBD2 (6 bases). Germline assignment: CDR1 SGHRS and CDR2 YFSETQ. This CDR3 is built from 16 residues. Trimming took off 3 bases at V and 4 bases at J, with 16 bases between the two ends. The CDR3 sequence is CASSSTGSSGTGELFF. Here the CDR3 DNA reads TGCGCCAGCAGCTCCACCGGGAGTTCGGGCACCGGGGAGCTGTTTTTT.

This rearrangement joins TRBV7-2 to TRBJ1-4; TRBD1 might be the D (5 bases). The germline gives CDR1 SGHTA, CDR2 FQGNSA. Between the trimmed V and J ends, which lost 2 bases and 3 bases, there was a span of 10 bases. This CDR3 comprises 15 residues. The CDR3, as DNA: TGTGCCAGCAGCTTATTTGGGGCAGCTAATGAAAAACTGTTTTTT. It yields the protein CASSLFGAANEKLFF.

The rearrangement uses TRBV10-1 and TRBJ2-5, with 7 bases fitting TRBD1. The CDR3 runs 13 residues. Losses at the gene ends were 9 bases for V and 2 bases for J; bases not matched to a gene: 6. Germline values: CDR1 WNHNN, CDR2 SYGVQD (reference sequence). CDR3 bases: TGCGCCAGTCCCCACAGGGGACAAGAGACCCAGTACTTC. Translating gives CASPHRGQETQYF.

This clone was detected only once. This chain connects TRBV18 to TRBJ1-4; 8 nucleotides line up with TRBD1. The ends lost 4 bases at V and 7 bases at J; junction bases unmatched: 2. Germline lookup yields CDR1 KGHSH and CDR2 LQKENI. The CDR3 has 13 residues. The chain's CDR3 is CASSRTGGEKLFF. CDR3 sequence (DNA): TGTGCCAGCTCACGTACAGGGGGTGAAAAACTGTTTTTT.

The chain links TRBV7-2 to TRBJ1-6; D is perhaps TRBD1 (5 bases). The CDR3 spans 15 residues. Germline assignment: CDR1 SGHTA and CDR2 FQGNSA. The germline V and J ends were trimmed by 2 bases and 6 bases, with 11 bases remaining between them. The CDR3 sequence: CASSLQGIANSPLHF. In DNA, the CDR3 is TGTGCCAGCAGCTTACAGGGTATTGCTAATTCACCCCTCCACTTT.

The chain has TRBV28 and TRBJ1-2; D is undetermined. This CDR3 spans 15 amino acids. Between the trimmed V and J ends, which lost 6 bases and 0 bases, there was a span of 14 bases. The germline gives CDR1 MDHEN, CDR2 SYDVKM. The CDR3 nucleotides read TGTGCCAGCAGGGATCTCGGTGAGGCTAACTATGGCTACACCTTC. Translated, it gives CASRDLGEANYGYTF.